The rows below give T cell receptor beta chains drawn from one sample of a study of PD-1 blockade in classical Hodgkin lymphoma. This table comes from immunoSEQ multiplex PCR, and its TCRdb copy is limited to in-frame clones, with some not included. Of under 40,000 clones listed, about 88% are singletons. Source material: CD4+ T cells from blood. The receptors were gathered from a human donor with classical Hodgkin lymphoma. Both conserved end residues are part of each CDR3. D genes are given only for firm matches. Clone size is stated in some rows and not others, as once, few, many or a class when expanded.

abundance,d_gene,v_gene,j_gene,CDR3nt,CDR3aa
-,-,TRBV2,TRBJ2-3,TGTGCCAGCAAACCCGGGCTCCGCACAGATACGCAGTATTTT,CASKPGLRTDTQYF
-,-,TRBV5-1,TRBJ1-3,TGCGCCAGCAGCTTGGATCCGGGATCAGGAAACACCATATATTTT,CASSLDPGSGNTIYF
-,TRBD2,TRBV9,TRBJ2-7,TGTGCCAGCAGCGAATCAGCGGGACTGGACGACGAGCAGTACTTC,CASSESAGLDDEQYF
-,-,TRBV10-2,TRBJ2-5,TGCGCCACCGGGGTGGCCCAGTACTTC,CATGVAQYF
-,-,TRBV28,TRBJ2-1,TGTGCCAGCAGTTTATTGTCTAACTCCTACAATGAGCAGTTCTTC,CASSLLSNSYNEQFF
-,-,TRBV19,TRBJ2-3,TGTGCCAGTAGTATGAACAGACACACAGATACGCAGTATTTT,CASSMNRHTDTQYF
-,-,TRBV15,TRBJ1-3,TGTGCCACCAGCAGAGGAAACACTGGAAACACCATATATTTT,CATSRGNTGNTIYF
-,TRBD1,TRBV5-1,TRBJ2-5,TGCGCCAGCAGCCGGCAGGGGACAGAAGAGACCCAGTACTTC,CASSRQGTEETQYF
-,-,TRBV2,TRBJ1-2,TGTGCCAGCAGTGCGAGCGGTCACCCCTTC,CASSASGHPF
-,-,TRBV5-1,TRBJ1-5,TGCGCCAGCAGGAAGGATCAGGGTCAGCCCCAGCATTTT,CASRKDQGQPQHF
-,-,TRBV7-9,TRBJ2-1,TGTGCCAGCAGCTTAATCATCCGACGTATGGGTTTCTCCTACAATGAGCAGTTCTTC,CASSLIIRRMGFSYNEQFF
-,TRBD1,TRBV29-1,TRBJ1-2,TGCAGCGTTGAACCGACAGGGGATGCTAACTATGGCTACACCTTC,CSVEPTGDANYGYTF
-,-,TRBV5-1,TRBJ1-1,TGCGCCAGCAGCTTGGGGGGGTTTAACACTGAAGCTTTCTTT,CASSLGGFNTEAFF
-,TRBD2,TRBV19,TRBJ2-1,TGTGCCAGTAGTCCCGGTGAGGCGGGAGGCTTGAATGAGCAGTTCTTC,CASSPGEAGGLNEQFF
-,TRBD1,TRBV5-1,TRBJ1-2,TGCGCCAGCAGCCCGGGACAGGGAACTAACTATGGCTACACCTTC,CASSPGQGTNYGYTF
once,TRBD2,TRBV7-6,TRBJ2-5,TGTGCCAGCAGCTTAGGGTTAGCGGGAGGCCAAGAGACCCAGTACTTC,CASSLGLAGGQETQYF
-,TRBD1,TRBV2,TRBJ2-2,TGTGCCAGCAGCGCGGACAGGGGGAGCACCGGGGAGCTGTTTTTT,CASSADRGSTGELFF
-,TRBD1,TRBV5-1,TRBJ2-5,TGCGCCAGCAGCGGGGACAGCCAAGAGACCCAGTACTTC,CASSGDSQETQYF
-,-,TRBV9,TRBJ2-1,TGTGCCAGCAGCTTACTAGATGAGCAGTTCTTC,CASSLLDEQFF
-,-,TRBV9,TRBJ2-5,TGTGCCAGCAGCCTTAGAGGCCAAGAGACCCAGTACTTC,CASSLRGQETQYF
-,TRBD2,TRBV5-1,TRBJ2-2,TGCGCCAGCAGCTCCTCGGGAGGCGGCACCGGGGAGCTGTTTTTT,CASSSSGGGTGELFF
-,TRBD1,TRBV6-1,TRBJ1-2,TGTGCCAGCAGGACAGGGGGCGCGTACTATGGCTACACCTTC,CASRTGGAYYGYTF
-,TRBD1,TRBV5-1,TRBJ2-1,TGCGCCAGCAGGAATCGGGACAGGGTCAATGAGCAGTTCTTC,CASRNRDRVNEQFF
-,-,TRBV9,TRBJ2-7,TGTGCCAGCAGCGTAGTGGGCGACCGCTCCTACGAGCAGTACTTC,CASSVVGDRSYEQYF
-,-,TRBV10-3,TRBJ2-7,TGTGCCATCAGTGTCTCTAGCGTCGCGGGAGAGCAGTACTTC,CAISVSSVAGEQYF